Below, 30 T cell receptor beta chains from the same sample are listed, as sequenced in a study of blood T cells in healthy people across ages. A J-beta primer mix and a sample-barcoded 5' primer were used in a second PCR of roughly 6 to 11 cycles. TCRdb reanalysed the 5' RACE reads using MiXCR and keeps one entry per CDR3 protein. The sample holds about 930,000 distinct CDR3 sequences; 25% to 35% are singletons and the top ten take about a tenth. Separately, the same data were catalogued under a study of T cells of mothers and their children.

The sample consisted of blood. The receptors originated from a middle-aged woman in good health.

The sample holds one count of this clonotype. CDR3 coding DNA: TGTGCCAGCAGCGTAGAGTGTCCCCGCAGACAGTGCCCACCCGGGGCTTTCTTT. Protein: CASSVECPRRQCPPGAFF. This sequence joins TRBV9 and TRBJ1-1, with D tentatively TRBD1 (5 bases). Looked up from germline, CDR1 is SGDLS and CDR2 is YYNGEE. Trimming left V 0 bases short and J 11 bases short, with 29 bases between. The CDR3 consists of 18 residues.

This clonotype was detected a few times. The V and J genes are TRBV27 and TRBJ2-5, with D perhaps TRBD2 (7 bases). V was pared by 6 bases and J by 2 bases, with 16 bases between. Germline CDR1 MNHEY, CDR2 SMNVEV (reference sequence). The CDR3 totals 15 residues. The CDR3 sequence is CASSQEGGGQETQYF. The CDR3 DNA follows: TGTGCCAGCAGCCAGGAGGGGGGGGGACAAGAGACCCAGTACTTC.

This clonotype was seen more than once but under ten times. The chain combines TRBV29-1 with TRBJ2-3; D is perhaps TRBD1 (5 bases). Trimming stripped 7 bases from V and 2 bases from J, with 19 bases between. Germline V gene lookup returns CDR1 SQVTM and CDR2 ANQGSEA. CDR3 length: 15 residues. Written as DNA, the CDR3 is TGCAGCGCTGACTCCAGGGCAGGTACCACAGATACGCAGTATTTT. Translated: CSADSRAGTTDTQYF.

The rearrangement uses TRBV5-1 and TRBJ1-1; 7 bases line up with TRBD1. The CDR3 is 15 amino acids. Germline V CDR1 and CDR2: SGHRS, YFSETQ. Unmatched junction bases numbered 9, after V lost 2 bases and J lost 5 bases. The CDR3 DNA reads TGCGCCAGCAGCTTACAGACAGGGAGGCTGACTGAAGCTTTCTTT. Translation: CASSLQTGRLTEAFF. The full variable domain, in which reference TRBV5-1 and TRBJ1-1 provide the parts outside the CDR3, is KAGVTQTPRYLIKTRGQQVTLSCSPISGHRSVSWYQQTPGQGLQFLFEYFSETQRNKGNFPGRFSGRQFSNSRSEMNVSTLELGDSALYLCASSLQTGRLTEAFFGQGTRLTVV.

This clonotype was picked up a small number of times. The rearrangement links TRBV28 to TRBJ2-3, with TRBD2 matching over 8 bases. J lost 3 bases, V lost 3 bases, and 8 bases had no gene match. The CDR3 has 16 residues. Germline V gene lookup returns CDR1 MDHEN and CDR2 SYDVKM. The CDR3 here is CASSFHRAGETDTQYF. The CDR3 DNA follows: TGTGCCAGCAGTTTCCATCGAGCGGGGGAAACAGATACGCAGTATTTT.

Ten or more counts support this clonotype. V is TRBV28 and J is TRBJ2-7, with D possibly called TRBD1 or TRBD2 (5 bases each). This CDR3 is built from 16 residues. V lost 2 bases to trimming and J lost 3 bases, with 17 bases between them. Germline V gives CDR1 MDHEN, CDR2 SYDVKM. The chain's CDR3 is CASSLEGLRDLYEQYF. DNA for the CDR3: TGTGCCAGCAGTTTAGAGGGGTTAAGGGATCTCTACGAGCAGTACTTC.

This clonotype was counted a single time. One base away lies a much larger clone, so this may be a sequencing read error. Here the CDR3 reads CTSSLVGVNTEAFF. CDR3 nucleotide sequence: TGTACCAGCAGCTTAGTAGGGGTGAACACTGAAGCTTTCTTT. V gene TRBV7-2 combines with J gene TRBJ1-1, with TRBD1 as a possible D gene (5 bases). The V gene lost 1 base and the J gene lost 0 bases, with 6 bases spanning the gap. Germline CDR1 reads SGHTA; CDR2 reads FQGNSA. CDR3 length: 14 amino acids.

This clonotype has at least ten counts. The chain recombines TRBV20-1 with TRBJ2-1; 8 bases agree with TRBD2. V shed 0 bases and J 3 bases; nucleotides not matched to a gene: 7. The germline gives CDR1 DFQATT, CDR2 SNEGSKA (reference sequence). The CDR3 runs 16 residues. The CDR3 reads CSARDRGGPLYNEQFF. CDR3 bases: TGCAGTGCTAGAGATCGGGGGGGGCCCCTCTACAATGAGCAGTTCTTC.

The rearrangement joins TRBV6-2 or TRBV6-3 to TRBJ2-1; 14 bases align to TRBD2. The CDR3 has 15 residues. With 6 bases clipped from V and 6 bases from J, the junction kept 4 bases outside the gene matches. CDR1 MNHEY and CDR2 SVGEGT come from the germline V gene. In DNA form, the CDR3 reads TGTGCCAGCAGACAAGGACTAGCGGGGGGCAATGAGCAGTTCTTC. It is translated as CASRQGLAGGNEQFF.

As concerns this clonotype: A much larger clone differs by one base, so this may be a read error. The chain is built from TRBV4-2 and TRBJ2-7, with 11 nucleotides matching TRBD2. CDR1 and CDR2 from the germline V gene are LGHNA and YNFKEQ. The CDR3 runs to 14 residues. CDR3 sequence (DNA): TGTGCCAGCAGCCCTAGCGGGGGGACCTACAAGCAGTACTTC. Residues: CASSPSGGTYKQYF.

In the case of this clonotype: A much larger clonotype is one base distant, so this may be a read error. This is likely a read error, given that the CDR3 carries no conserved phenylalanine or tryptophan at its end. The CDR3 DNA is TGTGCCAGCAGTGAAGGGACAGGGCCTGGGGCCAACGTCCTGACTTAC. Translating it yields CASSEGTGPGANVLTY. The chain links TRBV2 to TRBJ2-6; 8 nucleotides line up with TRBD1. CDR3 length: 16 residues. Germline V lookup: CDR1 SNHLY, CDR2 FYNNEI. V lost 1 base, J lost 2 bases, and 1 base stayed unmatched.

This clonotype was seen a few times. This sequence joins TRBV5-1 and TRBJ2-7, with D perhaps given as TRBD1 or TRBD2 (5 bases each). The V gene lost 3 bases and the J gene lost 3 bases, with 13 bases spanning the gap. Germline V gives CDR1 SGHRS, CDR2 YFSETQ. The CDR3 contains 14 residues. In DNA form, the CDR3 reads TGCGCCAGCAGCTCCGGGGCTGGTATCTACGAGCAGTACTTC. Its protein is CASSSGAGIYEQYF.

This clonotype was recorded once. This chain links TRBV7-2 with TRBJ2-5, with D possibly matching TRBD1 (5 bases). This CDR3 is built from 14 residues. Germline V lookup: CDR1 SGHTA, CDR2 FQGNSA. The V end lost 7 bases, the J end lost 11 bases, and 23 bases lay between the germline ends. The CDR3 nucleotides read TGTGCCAGCACTAAAGGGCAGGGTTGGAATGAGCAGTACTTC. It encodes CASTKGQGWNEQYF.

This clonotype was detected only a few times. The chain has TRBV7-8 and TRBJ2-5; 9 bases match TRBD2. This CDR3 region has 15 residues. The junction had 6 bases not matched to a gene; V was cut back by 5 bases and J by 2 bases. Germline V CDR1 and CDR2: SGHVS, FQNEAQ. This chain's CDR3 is CASSKAGGPQETQYF. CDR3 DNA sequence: TGTGCCAGCAGCAAAGCGGGGGGCCCACAAGAGACCCAGTACTTC.

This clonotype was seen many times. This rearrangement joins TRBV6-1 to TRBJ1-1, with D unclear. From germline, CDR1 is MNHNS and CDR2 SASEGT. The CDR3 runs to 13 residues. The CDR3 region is CAISGDMNTEAFF. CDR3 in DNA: TGTGCGATTTCAGGAGATATGAACACTGAAGCTTTCTTT.

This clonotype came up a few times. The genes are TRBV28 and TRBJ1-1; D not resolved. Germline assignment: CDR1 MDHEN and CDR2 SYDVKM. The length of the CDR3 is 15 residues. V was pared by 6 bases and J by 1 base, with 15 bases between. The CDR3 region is CASRKGGSGNTEAFF. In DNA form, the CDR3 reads TGTGCCAGCAGGAAGGGAGGTTCGGGGAACACTGAAGCTTTCTTT.

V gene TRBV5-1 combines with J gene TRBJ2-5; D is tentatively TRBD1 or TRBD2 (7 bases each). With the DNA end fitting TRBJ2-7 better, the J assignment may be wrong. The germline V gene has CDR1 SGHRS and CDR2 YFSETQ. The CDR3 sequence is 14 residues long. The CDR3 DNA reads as TGCGCCAGCAGCGACGGGGGAGGGGGCGACGAGCAGTACTTC. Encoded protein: CASSDGGGGDEQYF.

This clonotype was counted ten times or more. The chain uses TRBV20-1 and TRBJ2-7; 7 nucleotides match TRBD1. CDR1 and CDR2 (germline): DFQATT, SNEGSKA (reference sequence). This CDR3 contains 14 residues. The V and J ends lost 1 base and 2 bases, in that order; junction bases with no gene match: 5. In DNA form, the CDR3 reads TGCAGTGCTAGAGCCCCCCAGGGGGCCTACGAGCAGTACTTC. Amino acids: CSARAPQGAYEQYF.

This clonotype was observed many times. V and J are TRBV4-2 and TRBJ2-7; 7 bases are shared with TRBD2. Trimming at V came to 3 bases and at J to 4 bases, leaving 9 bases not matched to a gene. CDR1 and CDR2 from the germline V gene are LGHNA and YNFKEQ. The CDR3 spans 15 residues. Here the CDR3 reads CASSQSWGGQYEQYF. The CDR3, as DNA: TGTGCCAGCAGCCAGTCCTGGGGAGGGCAATACGAGCAGTACTTC.

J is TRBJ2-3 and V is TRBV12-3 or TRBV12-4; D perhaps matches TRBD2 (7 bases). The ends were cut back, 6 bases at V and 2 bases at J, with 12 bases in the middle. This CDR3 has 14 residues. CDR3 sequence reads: CASSKRGHTDTQYF. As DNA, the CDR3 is TGTGCCAGCAGCAAGCGGGGACACACAGATACGCAGTATTTT.

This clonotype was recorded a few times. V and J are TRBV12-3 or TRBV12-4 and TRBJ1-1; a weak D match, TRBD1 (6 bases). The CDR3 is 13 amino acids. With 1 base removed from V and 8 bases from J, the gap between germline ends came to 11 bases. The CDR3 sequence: CASSLGTAIEAFF. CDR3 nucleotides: TGTGCCAGCAGTTTAGGGACAGCCATAGAAGCTTTCTTT.

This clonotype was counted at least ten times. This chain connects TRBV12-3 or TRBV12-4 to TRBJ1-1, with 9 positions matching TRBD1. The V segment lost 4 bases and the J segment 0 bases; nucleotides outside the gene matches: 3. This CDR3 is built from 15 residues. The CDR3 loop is CASSWGQGMNTEAFF. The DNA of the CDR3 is TGTGCCAGCAGTTGGGGACAGGGTATGAACACTGAAGCTTTCTTT.

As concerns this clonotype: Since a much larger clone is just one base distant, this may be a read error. CDR3 region: CARSRGGLEHGYTF. For the CDR3, the DNA is TGTGCCCGCAGCCGAGGGGGGCTTGAACATGGCTACACCTTC. The J gene is TRBJ1-2, the V gene TRBV7-9, with a tentative D call TRBD1 (6 bases). Germline CDR1 SEHNR, CDR2 FQNEAQ (reference sequence). This CDR3 is built from 14 residues. The whole variable domain, filled in from reference TRBV7-9 and TRBJ1-2, reads DTGVSQNPRHKITKRGQNVTFRCDPISEHNRLYWYRQTLGQGPEFLTYFQNEAQLEKSRLLSDRFSAERPKGSFSTLEIQRTEQGDSAMYLCARSRGGLEHGYTFGSGTRLTVV.

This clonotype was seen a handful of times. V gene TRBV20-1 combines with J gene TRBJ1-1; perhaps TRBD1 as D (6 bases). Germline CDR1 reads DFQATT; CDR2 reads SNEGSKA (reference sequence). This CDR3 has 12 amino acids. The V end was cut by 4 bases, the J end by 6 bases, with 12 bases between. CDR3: CSAKQGGAEAFF. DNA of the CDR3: TGCAGTGCTAAACAGGGTGGCGCTGAAGCTTTCTTT.

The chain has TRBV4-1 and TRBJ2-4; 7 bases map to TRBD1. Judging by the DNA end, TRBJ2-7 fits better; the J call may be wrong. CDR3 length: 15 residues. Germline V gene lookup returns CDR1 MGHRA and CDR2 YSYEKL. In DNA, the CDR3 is TGCGCCAGCAGCCAAGGCCGGGACAGAGGCTACGAGCAGTACTTC. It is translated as CASSQGRDRGYEQYF.

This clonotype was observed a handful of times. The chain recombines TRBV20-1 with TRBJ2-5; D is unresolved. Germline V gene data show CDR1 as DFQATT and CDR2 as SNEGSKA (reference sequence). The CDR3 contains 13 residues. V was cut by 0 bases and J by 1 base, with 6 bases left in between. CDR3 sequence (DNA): TGCAGTGCTAGAGATCTCGGCCAAGAGACCCAGTACTTC. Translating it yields CSARDLGQETQYF.

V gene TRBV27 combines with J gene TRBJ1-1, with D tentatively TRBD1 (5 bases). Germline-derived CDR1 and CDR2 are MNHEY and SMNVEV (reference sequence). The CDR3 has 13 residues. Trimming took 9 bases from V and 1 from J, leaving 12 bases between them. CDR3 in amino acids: CASTGLGNTEAFF. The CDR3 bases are TGTGCCAGTACAGGTCTCGGGAACACTGAAGCTTTCTTT.

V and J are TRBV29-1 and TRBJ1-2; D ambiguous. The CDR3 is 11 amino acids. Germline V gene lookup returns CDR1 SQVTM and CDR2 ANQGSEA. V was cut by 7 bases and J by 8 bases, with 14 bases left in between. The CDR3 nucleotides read TGCAGCGCTTCCCCTTCGAGCGGCTACACCTTC. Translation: CSASPSSGYTF.

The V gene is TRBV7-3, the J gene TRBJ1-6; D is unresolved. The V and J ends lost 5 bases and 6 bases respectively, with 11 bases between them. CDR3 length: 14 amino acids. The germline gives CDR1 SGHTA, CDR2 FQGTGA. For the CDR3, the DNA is TGTGCCAGCAGCCCCAACCCGAGTAATTCACCCCTCCACTTT. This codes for CASSPNPSNSPLHF.

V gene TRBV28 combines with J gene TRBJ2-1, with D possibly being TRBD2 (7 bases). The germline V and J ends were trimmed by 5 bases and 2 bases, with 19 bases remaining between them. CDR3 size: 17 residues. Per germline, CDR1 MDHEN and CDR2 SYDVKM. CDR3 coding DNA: TGTGCCAGCAGTGCCCCGTTTCAGGGGAGGGCCTACAATGAGCAGTTCTTC. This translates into CASSAPFQGRAYNEQFF.